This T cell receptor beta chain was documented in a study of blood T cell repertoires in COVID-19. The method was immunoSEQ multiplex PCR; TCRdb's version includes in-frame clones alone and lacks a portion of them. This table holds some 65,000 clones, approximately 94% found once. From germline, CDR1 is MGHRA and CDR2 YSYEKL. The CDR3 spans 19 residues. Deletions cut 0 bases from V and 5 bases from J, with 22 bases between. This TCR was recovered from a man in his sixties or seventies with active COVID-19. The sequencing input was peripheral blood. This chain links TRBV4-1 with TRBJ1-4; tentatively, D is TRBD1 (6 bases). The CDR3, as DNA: TGCGCCAGCAGCCAAGATGGGGGCAGGGAGAGGGTACTAAATGAAAAACTGTTTTTT. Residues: CASSQDGGRERVLNEKLFF.